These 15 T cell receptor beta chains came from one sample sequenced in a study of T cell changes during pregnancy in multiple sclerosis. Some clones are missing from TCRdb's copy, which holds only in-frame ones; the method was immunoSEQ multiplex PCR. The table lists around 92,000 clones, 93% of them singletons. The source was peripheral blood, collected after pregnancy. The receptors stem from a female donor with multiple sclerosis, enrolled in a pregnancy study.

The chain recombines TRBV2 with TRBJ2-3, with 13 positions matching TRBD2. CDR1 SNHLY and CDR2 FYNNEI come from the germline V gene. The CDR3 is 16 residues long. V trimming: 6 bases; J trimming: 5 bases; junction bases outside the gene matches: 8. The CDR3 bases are TGTGCCAGCAGCTTAGGACTAGCGGGAGTTTTAGATACGCAGTATTTT. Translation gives CASSLGLAGVLDTQYF.

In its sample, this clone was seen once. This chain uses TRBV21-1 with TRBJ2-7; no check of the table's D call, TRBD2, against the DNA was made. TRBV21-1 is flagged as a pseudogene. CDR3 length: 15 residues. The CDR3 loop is CASSKARTSGGWQYF. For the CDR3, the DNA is TGTGCCAGCAGCAAAGCGAGGACAAGCGGAGGGTGGCAGTACTTC.

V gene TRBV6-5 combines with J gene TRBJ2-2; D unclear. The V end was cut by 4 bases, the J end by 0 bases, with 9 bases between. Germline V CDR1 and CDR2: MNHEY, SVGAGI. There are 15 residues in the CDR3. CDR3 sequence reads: CASSFDWPNTGELFF. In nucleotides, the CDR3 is TGTGCCAGCAGTTTTGACTGGCCGAACACCGGGGAGCTGTTTTTT.

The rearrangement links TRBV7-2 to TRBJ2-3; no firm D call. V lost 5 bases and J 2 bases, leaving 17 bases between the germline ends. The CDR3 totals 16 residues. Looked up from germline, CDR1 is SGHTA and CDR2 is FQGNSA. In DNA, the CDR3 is TGTGCCAGCAGCGTCCAGGCTGGGTCCTTCACAGATACGCAGTATTTT. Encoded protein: CASSVQAGSFTDTQYF.

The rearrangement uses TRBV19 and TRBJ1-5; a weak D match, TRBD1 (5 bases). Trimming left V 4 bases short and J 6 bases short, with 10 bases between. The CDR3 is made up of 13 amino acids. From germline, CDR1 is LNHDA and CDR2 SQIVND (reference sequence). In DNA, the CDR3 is TGTGCCAGTAGTAATGGGGGGGGTCAGCCCCAGCATTTT. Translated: CASSNGGGQPQHF.

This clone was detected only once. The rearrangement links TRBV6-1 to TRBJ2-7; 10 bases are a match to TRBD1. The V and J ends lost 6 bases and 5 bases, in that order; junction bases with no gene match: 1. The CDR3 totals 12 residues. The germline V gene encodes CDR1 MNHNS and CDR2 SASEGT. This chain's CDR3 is CASRGTGDEQYF. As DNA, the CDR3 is TGTGCCAGCAGGGGGACAGGGGACGAGCAGTACTTC.

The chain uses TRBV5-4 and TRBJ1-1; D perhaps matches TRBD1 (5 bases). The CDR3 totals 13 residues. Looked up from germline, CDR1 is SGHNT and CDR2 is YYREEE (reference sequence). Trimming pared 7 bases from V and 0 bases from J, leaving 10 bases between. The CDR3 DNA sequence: TGTGCCAGCCAACAGGCCCTGAACACTGAAGCTTTCTTT. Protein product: CASQQALNTEAFF.

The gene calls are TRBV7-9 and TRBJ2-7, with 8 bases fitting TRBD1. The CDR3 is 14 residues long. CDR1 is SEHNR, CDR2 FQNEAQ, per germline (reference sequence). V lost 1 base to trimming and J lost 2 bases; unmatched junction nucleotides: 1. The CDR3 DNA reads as TGTGCCAGCAGCTTAGGGGACAGGCCCTACGAGCAGTACTTC. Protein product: CASSLGDRPYEQYF.

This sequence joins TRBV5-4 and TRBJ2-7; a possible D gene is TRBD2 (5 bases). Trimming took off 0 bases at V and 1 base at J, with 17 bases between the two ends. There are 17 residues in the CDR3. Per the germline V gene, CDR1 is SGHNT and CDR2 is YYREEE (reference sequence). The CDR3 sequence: CASSLAGTGRVSYEQYF. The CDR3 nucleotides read TGTGCCAGCAGCTTGGCCGGAACTGGGAGAGTATCCTACGAGCAGTACTTC.

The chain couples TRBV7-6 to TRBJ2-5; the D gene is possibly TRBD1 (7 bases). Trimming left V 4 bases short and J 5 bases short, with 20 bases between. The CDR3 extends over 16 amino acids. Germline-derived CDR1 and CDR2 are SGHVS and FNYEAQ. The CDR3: CASSSNRRGLSETQYF. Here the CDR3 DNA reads TGTGCCAGCAGCTCAAACAGGAGGGGGCTGTCCGAGACCCAGTACTTC.

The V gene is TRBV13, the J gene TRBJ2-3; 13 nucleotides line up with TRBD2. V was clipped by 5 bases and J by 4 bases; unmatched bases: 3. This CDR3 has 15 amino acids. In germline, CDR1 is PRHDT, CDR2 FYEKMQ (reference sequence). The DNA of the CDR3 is TGTGCCAGCAGCCGAACTAGCGGGAGGGCAGATACGCAGTATTTT. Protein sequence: CASSRTSGRADTQYF.

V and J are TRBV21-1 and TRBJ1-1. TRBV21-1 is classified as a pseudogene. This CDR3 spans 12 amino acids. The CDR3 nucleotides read TGTGCCAGCAGCTTCCGGACTTATGAAGCTTTCTTT. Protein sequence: CASSFRTYEAFF.

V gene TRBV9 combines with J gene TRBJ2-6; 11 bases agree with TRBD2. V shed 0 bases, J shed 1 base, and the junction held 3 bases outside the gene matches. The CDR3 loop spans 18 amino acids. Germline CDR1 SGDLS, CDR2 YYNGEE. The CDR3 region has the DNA TGTGCCAGCAGCGTAGCGGTAGCGGGAGGGTCTGGGGCCAACGTCCTGACTTTC. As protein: CASSVAVAGGSGANVLTF.

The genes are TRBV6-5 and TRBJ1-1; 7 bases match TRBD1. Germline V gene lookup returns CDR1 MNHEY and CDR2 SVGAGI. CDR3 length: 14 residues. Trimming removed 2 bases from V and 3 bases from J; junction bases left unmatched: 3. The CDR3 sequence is CASSYGQGDTEAFF. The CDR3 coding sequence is TGTGCCAGCAGTTACGGGCAGGGGGACACTGAAGCTTTCTTT.

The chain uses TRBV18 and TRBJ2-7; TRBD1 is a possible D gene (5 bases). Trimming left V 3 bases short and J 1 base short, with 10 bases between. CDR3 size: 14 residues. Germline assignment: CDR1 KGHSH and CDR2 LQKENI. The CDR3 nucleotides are TGTGCCAGCTCACCGTCGCAGGGTTCCTACGAGCAGTACTTC. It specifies CASSPSQGSYEQYF.